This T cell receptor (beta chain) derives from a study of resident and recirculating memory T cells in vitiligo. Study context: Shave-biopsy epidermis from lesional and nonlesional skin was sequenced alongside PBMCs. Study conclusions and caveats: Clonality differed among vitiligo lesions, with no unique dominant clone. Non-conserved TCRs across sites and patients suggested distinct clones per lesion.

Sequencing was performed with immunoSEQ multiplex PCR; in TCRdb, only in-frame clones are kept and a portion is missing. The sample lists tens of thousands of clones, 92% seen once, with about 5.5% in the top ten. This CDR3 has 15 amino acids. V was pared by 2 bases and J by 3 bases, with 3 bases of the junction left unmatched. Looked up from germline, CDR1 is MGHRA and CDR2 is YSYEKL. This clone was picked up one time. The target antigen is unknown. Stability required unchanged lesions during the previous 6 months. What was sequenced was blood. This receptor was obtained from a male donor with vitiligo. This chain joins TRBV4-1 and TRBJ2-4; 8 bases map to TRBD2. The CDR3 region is CASSQTGTSKNIQYF. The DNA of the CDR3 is TGCGCCAGCAGCCAAACCGGGACTAGCAAAAACATTCAGTACTTC.